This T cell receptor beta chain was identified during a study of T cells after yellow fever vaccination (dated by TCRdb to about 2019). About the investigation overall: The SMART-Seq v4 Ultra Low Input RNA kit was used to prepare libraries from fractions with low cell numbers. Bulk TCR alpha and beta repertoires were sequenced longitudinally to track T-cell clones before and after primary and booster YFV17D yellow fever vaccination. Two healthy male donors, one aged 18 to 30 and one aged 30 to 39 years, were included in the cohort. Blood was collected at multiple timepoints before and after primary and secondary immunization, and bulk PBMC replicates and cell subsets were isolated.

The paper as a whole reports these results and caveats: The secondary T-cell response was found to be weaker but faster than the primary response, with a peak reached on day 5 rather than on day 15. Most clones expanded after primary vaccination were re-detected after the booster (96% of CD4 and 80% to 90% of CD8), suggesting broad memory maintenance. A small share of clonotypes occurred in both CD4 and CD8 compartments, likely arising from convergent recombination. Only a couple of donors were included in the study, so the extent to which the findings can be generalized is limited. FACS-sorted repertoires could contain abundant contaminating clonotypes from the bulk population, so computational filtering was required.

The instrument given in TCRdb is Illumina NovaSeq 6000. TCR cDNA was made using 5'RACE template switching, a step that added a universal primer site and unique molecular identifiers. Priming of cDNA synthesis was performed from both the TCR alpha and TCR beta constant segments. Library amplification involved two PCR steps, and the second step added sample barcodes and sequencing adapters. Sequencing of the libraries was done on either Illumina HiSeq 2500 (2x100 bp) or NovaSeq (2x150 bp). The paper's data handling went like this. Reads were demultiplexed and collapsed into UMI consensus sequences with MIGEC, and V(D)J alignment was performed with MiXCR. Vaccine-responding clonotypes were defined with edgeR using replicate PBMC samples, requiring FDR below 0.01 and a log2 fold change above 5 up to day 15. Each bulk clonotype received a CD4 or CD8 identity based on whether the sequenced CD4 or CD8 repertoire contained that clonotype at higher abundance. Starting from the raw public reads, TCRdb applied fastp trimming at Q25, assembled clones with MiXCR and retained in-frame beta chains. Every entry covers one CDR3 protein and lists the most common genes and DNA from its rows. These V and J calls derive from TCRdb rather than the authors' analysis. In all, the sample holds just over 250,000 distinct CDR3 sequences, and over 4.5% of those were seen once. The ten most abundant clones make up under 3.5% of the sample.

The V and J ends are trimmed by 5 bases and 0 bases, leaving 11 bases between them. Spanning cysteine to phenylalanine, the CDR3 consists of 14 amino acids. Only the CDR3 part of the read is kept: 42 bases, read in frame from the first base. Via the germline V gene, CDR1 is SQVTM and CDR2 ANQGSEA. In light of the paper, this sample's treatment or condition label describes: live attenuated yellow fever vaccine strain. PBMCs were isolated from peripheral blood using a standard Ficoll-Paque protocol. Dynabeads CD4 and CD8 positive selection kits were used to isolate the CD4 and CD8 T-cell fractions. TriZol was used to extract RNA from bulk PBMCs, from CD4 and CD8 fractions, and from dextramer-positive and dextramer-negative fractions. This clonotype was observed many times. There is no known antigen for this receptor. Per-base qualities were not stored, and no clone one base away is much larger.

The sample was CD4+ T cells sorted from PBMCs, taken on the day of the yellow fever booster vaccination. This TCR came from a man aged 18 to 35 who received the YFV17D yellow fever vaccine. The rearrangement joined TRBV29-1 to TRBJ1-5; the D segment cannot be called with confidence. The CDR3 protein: CSVSTSPSNQPQHF. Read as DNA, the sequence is TGCAGCGTTTCGACAAGTCCTAGCAATCAGCCCCAGCATTTT.